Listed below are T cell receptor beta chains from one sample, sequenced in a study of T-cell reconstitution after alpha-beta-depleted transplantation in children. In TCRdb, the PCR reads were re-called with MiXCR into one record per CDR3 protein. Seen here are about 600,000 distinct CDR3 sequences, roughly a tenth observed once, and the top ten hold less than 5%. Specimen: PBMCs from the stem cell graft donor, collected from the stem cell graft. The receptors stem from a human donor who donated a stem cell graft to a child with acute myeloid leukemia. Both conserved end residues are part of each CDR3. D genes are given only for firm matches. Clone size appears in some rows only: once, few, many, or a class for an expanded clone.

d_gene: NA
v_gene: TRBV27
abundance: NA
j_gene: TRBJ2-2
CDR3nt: TGTGCCAGCAGTTTAATTCTAGAAGGCACCGGGGAGCTGTTTTTT
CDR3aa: CASSLILEGTGELFF

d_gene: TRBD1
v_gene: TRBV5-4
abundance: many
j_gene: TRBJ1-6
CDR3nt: TGTGCCAGCAGCTCTTCGACAGGGTTGGGGAATTCACCCCTCCACTTT
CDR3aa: CASSSSTGLGNSPLHF

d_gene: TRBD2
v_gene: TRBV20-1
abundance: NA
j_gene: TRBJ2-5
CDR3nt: TGCAGTGCCGAGCCAACTAGCGGGAGCGGTAACCAAGAGACCCAGTACTTC
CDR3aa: CSAEPTSGSGNQETQYF

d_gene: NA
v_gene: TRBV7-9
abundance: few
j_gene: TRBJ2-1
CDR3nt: TGTGCCAGCAGCTTAGTCAGAATGTTCGATGAGCAGTTCTTC
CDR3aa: CASSLVRMFDEQFF

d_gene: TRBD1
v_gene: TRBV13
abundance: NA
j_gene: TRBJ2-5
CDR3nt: TGTGCCAGCAGCAGGACAGGGGAAGAGGAAGAGACCCAGTACTTC
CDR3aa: CASSRTGEEEETQYF

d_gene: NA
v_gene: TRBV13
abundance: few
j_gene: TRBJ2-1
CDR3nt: TGTGCCAGCAGCTTAGCGGTACAGGGGGTAGCGGGTGAGCAGTTCTTC
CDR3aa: CASSLAVQGVAGEQFF

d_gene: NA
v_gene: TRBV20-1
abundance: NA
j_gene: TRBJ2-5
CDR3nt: TGCAGTGCTAGTGACAACCCCAAAACCCAGTACTTC
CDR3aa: CSASDNPKTQYF

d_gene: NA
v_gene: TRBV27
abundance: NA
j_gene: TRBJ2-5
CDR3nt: TGTGCCAGCAGTTTCGGGACCGAGCAAGAGACCCAGTACTTC
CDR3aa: CASSFGTEQETQYF

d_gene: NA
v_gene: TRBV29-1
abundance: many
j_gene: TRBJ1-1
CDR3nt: TGCAGCGTGCGCCGGGGAGGGATGAACACTGAAGCTTTCTTT
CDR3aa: CSVRRGGMNTEAFF

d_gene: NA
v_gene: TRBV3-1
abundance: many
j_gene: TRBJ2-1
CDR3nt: TGTGCCAGCAGCCAAAGGCGACTTAGTAGCCGCAATGAGCAGTTCTTC
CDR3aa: CASSQRRLSSRNEQFF

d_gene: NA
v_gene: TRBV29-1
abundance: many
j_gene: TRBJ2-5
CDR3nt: TGCAGCGTAAAGCCCGATCCAGGGGCCCAGTACTTC
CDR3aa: CSVKPDPGAQYF

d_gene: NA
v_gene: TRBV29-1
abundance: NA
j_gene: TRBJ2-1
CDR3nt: TGCAGCGTTGACCACGGCCTAATGCAGTTCTTC
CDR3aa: CSVDHGLMQFF

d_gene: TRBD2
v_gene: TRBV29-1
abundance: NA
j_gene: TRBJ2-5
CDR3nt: TGCAGCGGAGTAGCGGGAGTGGGACAGACCCAGTACTTC
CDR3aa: CSGVAGVGQTQYF

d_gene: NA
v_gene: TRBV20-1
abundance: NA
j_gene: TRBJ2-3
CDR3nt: TGCAGTGCTAGATCCCGCAGCGCTGGAAGCACAGATACGCAGTATTTT
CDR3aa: CSARSRSAGSTDTQYF

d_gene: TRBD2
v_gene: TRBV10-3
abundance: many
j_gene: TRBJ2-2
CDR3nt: TGTGCCATACAAGAGCGGGCGGGAGACGGGACCGGGGAGCTGTTTTTT
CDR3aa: CAIQERAGDGTGELFF

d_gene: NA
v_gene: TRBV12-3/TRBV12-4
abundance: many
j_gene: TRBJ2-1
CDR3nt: TGTGCCAGCAGTTTCCAGGACAGGAGGGGCAATGAGCAGTTCTTC
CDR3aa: CASSFQDRRGNEQFF

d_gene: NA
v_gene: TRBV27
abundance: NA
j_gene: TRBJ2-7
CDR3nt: TGTGCCAGCAGAGCCCCACCGGGGGAGCAGTACTTC
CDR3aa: CASRAPPGEQYF

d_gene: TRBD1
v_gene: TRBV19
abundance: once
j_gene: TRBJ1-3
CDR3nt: TGTGCCAGTAGTACCGGACAGGGAATCTCTGGAAACACCATATATTTT
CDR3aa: CASSTGQGISGNTIYF

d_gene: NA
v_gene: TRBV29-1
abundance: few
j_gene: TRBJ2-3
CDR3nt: TGCAGCGTTGCGACCCGAAAGAGCACAGATACGCAGTATTTT
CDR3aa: CSVATRKSTDTQYF

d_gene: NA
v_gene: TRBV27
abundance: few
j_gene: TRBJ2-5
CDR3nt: TGTGCCAGCAGTTTTTCCCGCTGGGAGACCCAGTACTTC
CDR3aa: CASSFSRWETQYF

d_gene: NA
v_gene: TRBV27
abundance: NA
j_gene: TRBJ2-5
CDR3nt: TGTGCCAGCAGTCCCTACCGGGGGCTAGTATACGAGACCCAGTACTTC
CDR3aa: CASSPYRGLVYETQYF

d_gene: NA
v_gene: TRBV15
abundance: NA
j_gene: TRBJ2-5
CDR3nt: TGTGCCACCAGCAGAGCCGTGGACATCCAAGAGACCCAGTACTTC
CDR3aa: CATSRAVDIQETQYF

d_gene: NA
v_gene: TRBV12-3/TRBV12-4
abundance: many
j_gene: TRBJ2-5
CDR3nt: TGTGCCAGCAGTTTAGCAGCGGGAGAGACCCAGTACTTC
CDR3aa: CASSLAAGETQYF

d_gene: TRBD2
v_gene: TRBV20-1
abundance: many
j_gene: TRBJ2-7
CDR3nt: TGCAGTGCTAGAGAAGGGCGGAGGGAGGGGGAGCAGTACTTC
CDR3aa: CSAREGRREGEQYF

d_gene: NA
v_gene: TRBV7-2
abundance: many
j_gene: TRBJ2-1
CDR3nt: TGTGCCAGCAGCTTACGGCGGGGTCTCGGTCACAATGAGCAGTTCTTC
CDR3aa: CASSLRRGLGHNEQFF

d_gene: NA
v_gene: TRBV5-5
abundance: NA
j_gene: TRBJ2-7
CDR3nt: TGTGCCAGCACCCCAGGTCACGAGCAGTACTTC
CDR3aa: CASTPGHEQYF

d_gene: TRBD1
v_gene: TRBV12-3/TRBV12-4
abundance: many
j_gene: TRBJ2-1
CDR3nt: TGTGCCAGCAGTTTAGTATTAGGTAACAGGGGGGTAGATGAGCAGTTCTTC
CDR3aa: CASSLVLGNRGVDEQFF

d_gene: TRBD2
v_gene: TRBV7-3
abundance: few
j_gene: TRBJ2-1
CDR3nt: TGTGCCAGCAGCTTAATTGGGGGGACTAGCGAAAACGAGCAGTTCTTC
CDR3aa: CASSLIGGTSENEQFF

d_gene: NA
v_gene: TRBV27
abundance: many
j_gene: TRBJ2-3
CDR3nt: TGTGCCAGCAGTGGCTCTAGCGCAGATACGCAGTATTTT
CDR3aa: CASSGSSADTQYF

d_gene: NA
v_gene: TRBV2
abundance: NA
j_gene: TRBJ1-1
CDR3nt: TGTGCCAGCAGTGACAGGGCCCTCCTTGAAGCTTTCTTT
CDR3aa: CASSDRALLEAFF

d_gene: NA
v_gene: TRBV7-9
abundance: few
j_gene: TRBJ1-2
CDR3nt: TGTGCCAGCAGCTTAGCGCTTGGGGGACGGGGCTACACCTTC
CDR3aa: CASSLALGGRGYTF